At least ten counts were recorded for the clone carrying this TCR beta chain. CDR1 and CDR2 (germline): LNHNV, YYDKDF (reference sequence). The CDR3 is made up of 14 amino acids. With 8 bases removed from V and 0 bases from J, the gap between germline ends came to 11 bases. This sample is drawn from a study of blood T cell repertoires in COVID-19. Study background: Acute and convalescent COVID-19 specimens originated in the United States, Italy and Spain. The analysed material was cDNA or gDNA that came from T cells, B-cell-depleted T cells, or PBMCs.

Repertoires were generated with immunoSEQ multiplex PCR, while TCRdb's copy carries only in-frame clones and drops some. The repertoire holds about 270,000 clones, with 75% to 90% as singletons. The sequencing input was peripheral blood. This chain connects TRBV15 to TRBJ1-5, with D hard to call. The receptor was isolated from a woman between 70 and 85 years old with acute or convalescent COVID-19. The CDR3 region is CATGQFDSNQPQHF. For the CDR3, the DNA is TGTGCCACCGGGCAGTTTGATAGCAATCAGCCCCAGCATTTT.